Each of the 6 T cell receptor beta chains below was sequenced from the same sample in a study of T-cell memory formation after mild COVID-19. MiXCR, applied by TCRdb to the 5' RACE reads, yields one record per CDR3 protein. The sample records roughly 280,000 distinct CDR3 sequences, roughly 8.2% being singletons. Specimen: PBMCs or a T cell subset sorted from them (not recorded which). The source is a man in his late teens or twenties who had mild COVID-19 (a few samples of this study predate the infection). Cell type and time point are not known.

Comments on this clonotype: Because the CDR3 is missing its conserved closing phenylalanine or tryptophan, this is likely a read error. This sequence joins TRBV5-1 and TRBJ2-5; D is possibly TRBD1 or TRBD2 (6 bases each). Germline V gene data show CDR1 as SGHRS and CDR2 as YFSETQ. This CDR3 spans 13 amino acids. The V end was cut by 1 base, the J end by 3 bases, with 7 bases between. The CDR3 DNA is TGCGCCAGCAGCTTGAGGGGGGAAGAGACCCAGTACTTA. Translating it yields CASSLRGEETQYL.

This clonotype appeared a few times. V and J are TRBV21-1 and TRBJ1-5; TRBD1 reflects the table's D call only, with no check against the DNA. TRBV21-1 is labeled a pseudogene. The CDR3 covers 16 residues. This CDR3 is CASSKVRTGGHQPQHF. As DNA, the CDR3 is TGTGCCAGCAGCAAAGTTCGGACAGGGGGCCATCAGCCCCAGCATTTT.

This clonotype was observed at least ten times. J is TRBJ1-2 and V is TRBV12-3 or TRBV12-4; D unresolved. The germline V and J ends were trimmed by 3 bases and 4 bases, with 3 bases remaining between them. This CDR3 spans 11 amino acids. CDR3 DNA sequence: TGTGCCAGCAGTTTGTTCTATGGCTACACCTTC. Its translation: CASSLFYGYTF.

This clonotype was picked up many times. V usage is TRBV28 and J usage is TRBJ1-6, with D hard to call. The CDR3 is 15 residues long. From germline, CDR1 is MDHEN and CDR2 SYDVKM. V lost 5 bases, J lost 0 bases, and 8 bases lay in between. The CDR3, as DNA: TGTGCCAGCAGTCTAGGGAGCTCCTATAATTCACCCCTCCACTTT. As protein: CASSLGSSYNSPLHF. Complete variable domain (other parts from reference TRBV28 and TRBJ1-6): DVKVTQSSRYLVKRTGEKVFLECVQDMDHENMFWYRQDPGLGLRLIYFSYDVKMKEKGDIPEGYSVSREKKERFSLILESASTNQTSMYLCASSLGSSYNSPLHFGNGTRLTVT.

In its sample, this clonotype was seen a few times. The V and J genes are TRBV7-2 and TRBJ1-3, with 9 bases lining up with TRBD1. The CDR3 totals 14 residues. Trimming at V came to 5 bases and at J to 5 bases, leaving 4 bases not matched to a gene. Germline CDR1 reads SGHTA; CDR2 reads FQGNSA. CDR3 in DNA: TGTGCCAGCAGCCCTACAGGGGGCAGAAACACCATATATTTT. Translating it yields CASSPTGGRNTIYF.

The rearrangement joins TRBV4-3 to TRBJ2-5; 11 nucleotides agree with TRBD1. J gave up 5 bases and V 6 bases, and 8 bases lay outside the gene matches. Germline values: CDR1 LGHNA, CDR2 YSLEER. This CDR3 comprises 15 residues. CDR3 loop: CASSPGQGDLETQYF. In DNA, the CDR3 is TGCGCCAGCAGTCCGGGACAGGGGGATTTGGAGACCCAGTACTTC.